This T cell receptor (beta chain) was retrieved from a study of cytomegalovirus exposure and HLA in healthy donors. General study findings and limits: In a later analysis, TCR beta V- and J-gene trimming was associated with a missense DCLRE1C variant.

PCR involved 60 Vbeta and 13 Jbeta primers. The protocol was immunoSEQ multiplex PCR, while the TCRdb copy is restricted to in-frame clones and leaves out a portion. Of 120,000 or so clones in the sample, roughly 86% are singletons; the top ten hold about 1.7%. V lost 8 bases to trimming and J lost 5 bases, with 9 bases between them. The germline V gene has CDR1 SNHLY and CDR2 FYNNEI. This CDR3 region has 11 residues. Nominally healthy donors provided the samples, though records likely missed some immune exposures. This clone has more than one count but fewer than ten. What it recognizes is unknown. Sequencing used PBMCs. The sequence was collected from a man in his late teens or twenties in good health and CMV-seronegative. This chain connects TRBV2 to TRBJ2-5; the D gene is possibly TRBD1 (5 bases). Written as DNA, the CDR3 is TGTGCCAGCGGGGCAGCGGAGACCCAGTACTTC. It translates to CASGAAETQYF.